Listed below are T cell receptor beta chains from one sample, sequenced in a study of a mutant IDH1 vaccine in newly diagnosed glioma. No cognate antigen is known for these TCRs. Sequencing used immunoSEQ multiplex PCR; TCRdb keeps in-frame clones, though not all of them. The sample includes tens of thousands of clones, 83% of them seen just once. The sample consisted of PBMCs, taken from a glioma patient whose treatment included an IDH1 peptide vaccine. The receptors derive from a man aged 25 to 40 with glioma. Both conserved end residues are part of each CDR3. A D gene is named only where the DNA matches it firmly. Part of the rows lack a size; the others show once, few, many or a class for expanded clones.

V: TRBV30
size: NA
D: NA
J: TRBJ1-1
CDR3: CAWWRGGTEAFF
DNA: TGTGCCTGGTGGCGGGGGGGGACTGAAGCTTTCTTT

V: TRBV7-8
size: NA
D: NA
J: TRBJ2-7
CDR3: CTSSLARTHLYEQYF
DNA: TGTACCAGCAGCTTAGCCCGGACTCATCTTTACGAGCAGTACTTC

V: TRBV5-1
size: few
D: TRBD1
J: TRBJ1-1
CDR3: CASSSRPGQGMNTEAFF
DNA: TGCGCCAGCAGCTCGCGACCTGGACAGGGAATGAACACTGAAGCTTTCTTT

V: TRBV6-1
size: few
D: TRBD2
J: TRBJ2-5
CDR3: CASSEGGGQETQYF
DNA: TGTGCCAGCAGTGAAGGGGGGGGCCAAGAGACCCAGTACTTC

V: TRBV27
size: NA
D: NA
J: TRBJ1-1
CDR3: CASSLGRGSTEAFF
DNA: TGTGCCAGCAGTTTGGGTAGGGGTAGCACTGAAGCTTTCTTT

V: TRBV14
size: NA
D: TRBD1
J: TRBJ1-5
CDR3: CASSATGVRQPQHF
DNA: TGTGCCAGCAGCGCTACAGGGGTGAGGCAGCCCCAGCATTTT

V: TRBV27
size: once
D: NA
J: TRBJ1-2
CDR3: CASSLTANYGYTF
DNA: TGTGCCAGCAGTTTAACAGCTAACTATGGCTACACCTTC

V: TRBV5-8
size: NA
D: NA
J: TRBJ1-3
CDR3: CASSLFGSGNTIYF
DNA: TGTGCCAGCAGCTTGTTTGGCTCTGGAAACACCATATATTTT

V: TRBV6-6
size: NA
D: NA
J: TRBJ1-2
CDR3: CASSYPGNYGYTF
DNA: TGTGCCAGCAGTTACCCGGGCAACTATGGCTACACCTTC

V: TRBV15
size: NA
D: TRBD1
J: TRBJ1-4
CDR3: CATSRGTGGHGYQLFF
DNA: TGTGCCACCAGCAGAGGGACAGGGGGCCATGGTTATCAACTGTTTTTT

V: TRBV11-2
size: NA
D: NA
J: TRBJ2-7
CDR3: CASSLYAGRPYEQYF
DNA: TGTGCCAGCAGCTTATACGCGGGTAGGCCCTACGAGCAGTACTTC

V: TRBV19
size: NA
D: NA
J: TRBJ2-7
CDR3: CASSIVSGRGHEQYF
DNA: TGTGCCAGTAGTATTGTCTCTGGGAGAGGGCACGAGCAGTACTTC

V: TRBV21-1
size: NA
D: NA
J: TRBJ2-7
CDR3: CASKPGRYEQYF
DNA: TGTGCCAGCAAACCAGGGAGGTACGAGCAGTACTTC

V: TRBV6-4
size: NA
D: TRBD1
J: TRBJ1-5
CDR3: CASSLQGNQPQHF
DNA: TGTGCCAGCAGCTTACAGGGGAATCAGCCCCAGCATTTT

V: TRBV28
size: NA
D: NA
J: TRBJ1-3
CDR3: CASRPPPYDTIYF
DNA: TGTGCCAGCAGGCCCCCGCCGTATGACACCATATATTTT

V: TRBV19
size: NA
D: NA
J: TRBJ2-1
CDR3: CASSIGGYNEQFF
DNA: TGTGCCAGTAGTATTGGGGGCTACAATGAGCAGTTCTTC

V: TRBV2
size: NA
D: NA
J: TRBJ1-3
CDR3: CASSISRVYGNTIYF
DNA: TGTGCCAGCTCCATCTCTAGGGTATATGGAAACACCATATATTTT

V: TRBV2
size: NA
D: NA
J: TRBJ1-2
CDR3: CASSEALGGYTF
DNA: TGTGCCAGCAGTGAAGCGTTGGGTGGCTACACCTTC

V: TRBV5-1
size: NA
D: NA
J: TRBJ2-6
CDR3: CASSLVTVSGANVLTF
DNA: TGCGCCAGCAGCTTGGTGACAGTCTCTGGGGCCAACGTCCTGACTTTC

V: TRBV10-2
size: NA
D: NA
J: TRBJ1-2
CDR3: CASSGLASANYGYTF
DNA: TGCGCCAGCAGTGGGTTAGCTTCAGCTAACTATGGCTACACCTTC

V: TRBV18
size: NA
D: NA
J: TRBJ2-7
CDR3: CASSADIRSSYEQYF
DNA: TGTGCCAGCTCAGCGGACATCCGATCCTCCTACGAGCAGTACTTC

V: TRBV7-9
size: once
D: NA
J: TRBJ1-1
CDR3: CASSPANNLREAFF
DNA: TGTGCCAGCAGTCCCGCAAACAACCTCCGTGAAGCTTTCTTT

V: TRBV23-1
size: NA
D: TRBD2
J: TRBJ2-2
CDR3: CASTPAVVAGGPGTGELFF
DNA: TGCGCCAGCACCCCCGCCGTGGTAGCGGGGGGGCCGGGCACCGGGGAGCTGTTTTTT

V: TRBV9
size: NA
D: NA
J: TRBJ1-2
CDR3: CASSVGQNYGYTF
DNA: TGTGCCAGCAGCGTGGGTCAGAACTATGGCTACACCTTC

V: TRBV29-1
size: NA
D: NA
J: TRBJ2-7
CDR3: CSVEDKTYEQYF
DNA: TGCAGCGTTGAAGATAAAACCTACGAGCAGTACTTC

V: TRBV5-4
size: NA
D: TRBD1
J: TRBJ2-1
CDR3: CASSSGQGLQFNEQFF
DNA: TGTGCCAGCAGCTCCGGACAGGGTCTACAATTCAATGAGCAGTTCTTC

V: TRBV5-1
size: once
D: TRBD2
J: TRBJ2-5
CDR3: CASSLAGGPETQYF
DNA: TGCGCCAGCAGCTTAGCGGGGGGGCCGGAGACCCAGTACTTC